The T cell receptor (beta chain) under discussion was sequenced for a study of blood T cell repertoires in COVID-19. Measured with immunoSEQ multiplex PCR; TCRdb has only the in-frame clones, and not every one. In the table there are some 45,000 clones, roughly four fifths of which are singletons. After removal of 5 bases from V and 4 bases from J, the junction contained 8 bases not matched to a gene. Germline V lookup: CDR1 MNHEY, CDR2 SVGAGI. The CDR3 runs to 15 residues. The source of this sequence is a human donor in a cohort sampled during active COVID-19. The sequencing input was peripheral blood. V is TRBV6-5 and J is TRBJ2-1, with 7 positions matching TRBD1. The CDR3, as DNA: TGTGCCAGCAGTCTTTCCCAGGGACAGTACAATGAGCAGTTCTTC. It translates to CASSLSQGQYNEQFF.